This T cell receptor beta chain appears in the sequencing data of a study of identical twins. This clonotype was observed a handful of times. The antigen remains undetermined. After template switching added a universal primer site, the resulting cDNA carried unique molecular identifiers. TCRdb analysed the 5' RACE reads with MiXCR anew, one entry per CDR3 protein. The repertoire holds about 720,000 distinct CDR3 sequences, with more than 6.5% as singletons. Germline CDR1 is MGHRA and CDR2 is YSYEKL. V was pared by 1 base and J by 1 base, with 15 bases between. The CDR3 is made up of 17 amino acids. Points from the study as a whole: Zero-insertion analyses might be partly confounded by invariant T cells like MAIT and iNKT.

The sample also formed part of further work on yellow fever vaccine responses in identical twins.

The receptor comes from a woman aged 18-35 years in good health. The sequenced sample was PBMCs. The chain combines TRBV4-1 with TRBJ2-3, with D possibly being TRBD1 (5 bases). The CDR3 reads CASSQGGRGAGTDTQYF. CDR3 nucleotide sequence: TGCGCCAGCAGCCAAGGTGGAAGGGGCGCGGGCACAGATACGCAGTATTTT.